Shown below are 14 T cell receptor beta chains from a single sample sequenced in a study of beta chain features in type 1 diabetes. TCRB transcripts that were expressed got sequenced, as all of the isolated RNA had been reverse transcribed. Sequencing was performed with immunoSEQ multiplex PCR; in TCRdb, only in-frame clones are kept and a portion is missing. The sample yields 12,000 to 15,000 clones, over 60% seen once. Their antigens are not known. Notes on the study in general: Type 1 diabetes patients had TCRB CDR3s that were shorter (moderately but significantly so) in all four CD4+ subsets.

The sample was stem cell memory CD4+ T cells from blood. Every receptor here comes from a woman aged 18 to 35 with type 1 diabetes.

The rearrangement links TRBV28 to TRBJ1-1, with a tentative D call TRBD1 (6 bases). Germline V gene lookup returns CDR1 MDHEN and CDR2 SYDVKM. This CDR3 has 15 residues. Trimming removed 7 bases from V and 6 bases from J, with 21 bases in between. This CDR3 reads CASTLGGGLRAEAFF. CDR3 nucleotide sequence: TGTGCCAGCACCCTCGGGGGGGGGCTACGAGCTGAAGCTTTCTTT.

This clone was counted a single time. The chain combines TRBV19 with TRBJ2-7, with D tentatively TRBD2 (6 bases). Germline V gene lookup returns CDR1 LNHDA and CDR2 SQIVND (reference sequence). V lost 5 bases and J lost 3, with 23 bases in between. The CDR3 runs to 17 residues. CDR3 nucleotides: TGTGCCAGTAGTCCGGCCGGAGGGCAGGGCTTAAGCTACGAGCAGTACTTC. It translates to CASSPAGGQGLSYEQYF.

This clone was recorded once. The chain recombines TRBV6-6 with TRBJ2-5; tentatively, D is TRBD2 (6 bases). Germline V gene lookup returns CDR1 MNHNY and CDR2 SVGAGI (reference sequence). CDR3 length: 14 residues. The ends were cut back, 6 bases at V and 0 bases at J, with 11 bases in the middle. CDR3: CASSSGRYQETQYF. For the CDR3, the DNA is TGTGCCAGCAGCTCCGGGAGATACCAAGAGACCCAGTACTTC.

V gene TRBV2 combines with J gene TRBJ1-5; D is unresolved. Germline V gene sequence: CDR1 SNHLY, CDR2 FYNNEI. This CDR3 is 12 amino acids long. V shed 9 bases and J shed 7 bases, with 13 bases lying between them. DNA of the CDR3: TGTGCCAGTCAGCAGGCGGGACAGCCCCAGCATTTT. Protein: CASQQAGQPQHF.

The genes are TRBV7-6 and TRBJ2-2; D is possibly TRBD2 (6 bases). CDR1 is SGHVS, CDR2 FNYEAQ, per germline. This CDR3 has 17 residues. V lost 5 bases, J lost 7 bases, and 23 bases lay in between. Written as DNA, the CDR3 is TGTGCCAGCAGCCCACCCGCCGGGGCGGGACGAGGCGGGGAGCTGTTTTTT. Its translation is CASSPPAGAGRGGELFF.

V and J are TRBV5-4 and TRBJ2-7, with 8 bases identical to TRBD2. Germline V gene data show CDR1 as SGHNT and CDR2 as YYREEE (reference sequence). V shed 3 bases, J shed 5 bases, and the junction held 10 bases outside the gene matches. There are 15 residues in the CDR3. The CDR3 here is CASSSGGASINEQYF. The CDR3 DNA is TGTGCCAGCAGCTCCGGGGGGGCATCGATAAACGAGCAGTACTTC.

The V gene is TRBV7-2, the J gene TRBJ2-7, with TRBD2 identical over 7 bases. The CDR3 contains 17 residues. CDR1 and CDR2 from the germline V gene are SGHTA and FQGNSA. The ends lost 4 bases at V and 6 bases at J; junction bases unmatched: 18. In nucleotides, the CDR3 is TGTGCCAGCAGCTCCGGGACGCAGACTAGCCGGCGTTCCGAGCAGTACTTC. The encoded protein is CASSSGTQTSRRSEQYF. Looking up the rest from reference TRBV7-2 and TRBJ2-7 gives the full variable domain: GAGVSQSPSNKVTEKGKDVELRCDPISGHTALYWYRQSLGQGLEFLIYFQGNSAPDKSGLPSDRFSAERTGGSVSTLTIQRTQQEDSAVYLCASSSGTQTSRRSEQYFGPGTRLTVT.

The J gene is TRBJ2-7, the V gene TRBV19, with a possible D match to TRBD1 (6 bases). Germline V gene lookup returns CDR1 LNHDA and CDR2 SQIVND (reference sequence). The CDR3 runs to 14 residues. Deletions cut 8 bases from V and 3 bases from J, with 17 bases between. CDR3 amino acids: CASQRQAGGYEQYF. The CDR3 coding sequence is TGTGCCAGTCAGAGACAGGCTGGGGGCTACGAGCAGTACTTC. The whole variable domain, remainder taken from reference TRBV19 and TRBJ2-7, is DGGITQSPKYLFRKEGQNVTLSCEQNLNHDAMYWYRQDPGQGLRLIYYSQIVNDFQKGDIAEGYSVSREKKESFPLTVTSAQKNPTAFYLCASQRQAGGYEQYFGPGTRLTVT.

CDR3 sequence: CASSLGPVNEQFF. CDR3 DNA: TGTGCCAGCAGCTTGGGTCCAGTTAATGAGCAGTTCTTC. The V and J genes are TRBV5-4 and TRBJ2-1; D unclear. This CDR3 region has 13 residues. Deletions cut 0 bases from V and 7 bases from J, with 8 bases between. Germline-derived CDR1 and CDR2 are SGHNT and YYREEE (reference sequence).

The chain uses TRBV6-5 and TRBJ2-5; TRBD1 is a possible D gene (5 bases). TRBJ2-7 matches the DNA end more closely, so the J call is doubtful. CDR1 is MNHEY and CDR2 is SVGAGI in the germline V gene. The CDR3 contains 16 residues. In nucleotides, the CDR3 is TGTGCCAGCAGTTACTCGAAGGGGCTAGTTCGCAACGAGCAGTACTTC. Amino acid sequence: CASSYSKGLVRNEQYF.

This chain's CDR3 is CASSWGEDRAYNEQFF. The CDR3 bases are TGTGCCAGCAGTTGGGGAGAGGACAGGGCCTACAATGAGCAGTTCTTC. The chain uses TRBV27 and TRBJ2-1; 8 nucleotides match TRBD1. The V gene end was trimmed by 4 bases and the J gene end by 2 bases; junction bases not matched to a gene: 7. CDR3 size: 16 residues. CDR1 and CDR2 (germline): MNHEY, SMNVEV (reference sequence).

This clone appeared a few times. The genes are TRBV28 and TRBJ2-7, with 9 bases identical to TRBD1. Germline V gives CDR1 MDHEN, CDR2 SYDVKM. CDR3 length: 14 residues. V lost 5 bases, J lost 2 bases, and 4 bases stayed unmatched. This CDR3 is CASSNGQGPYEQYF. The CDR3 nucleotides are TGTGCCAGCAGTAATGGACAGGGGCCCTACGAGCAGTACTTC.

V gene TRBV10-3 combines with J gene TRBJ2-5, with TRBD2 matching 7 bases. The length of the CDR3 is 13 residues. Germline trimming cut 5 bases from V and 5 bases from J; bases unmatched to any gene: 5. Germline loops: CDR1 ENHRY, CDR2 SYGVKD. DNA for the CDR3: TGTGCCATCAGTCTAACTAGCGAGGAGACCCAGTACTTC. The encoded protein is CAISLTSEETQYF.

This clone came up once. The germline gene is not matched at one end of the junction; a read error may be the cause. The same CDR3 arises from other DNA sequences in this sample as well. The chain links TRBV5-1 to TRBJ2-1; 8 bases align to TRBD1. Per germline, CDR1 SGHRS and CDR2 YFSETQ. The length of the CDR3 is 15 residues. The CDR3 DNA reads TGCGCCAGCAGCTTGGGCCAGGGGGCGAACAATGAACAGTTCTTC. Amino acids: CASSLGQGANNEQFF.